This T cell receptor beta chain was documented in a study of blood T cell repertoires in COVID-19. The assay was immunoSEQ multiplex PCR, and TCRdb's table has in-frame clones only and misses some. Among about 380,000 clones listed, roughly 80% were seen once. There are 12 residues in the CDR3. Germline lookup yields CDR1 SGHNT and CDR2 YENEEA. V was shortened by 1 base and J by 3 bases, with 4 bases between the two germline ends. The J gene is TRBJ2-7, the V gene TRBV11-3; no reliable D call. The sequence was obtained from a human donor with acute or convalescent COVID-19. The donor label of this sample is uncertain. Sequenced: peripheral blood. The CDR3 protein is CASSLGHYEQYF. Written as DNA, the CDR3 is TGTGCCAGCAGCTTAGGTCACTACGAGCAGTACTTC.